Below are 28 T cell receptor beta chains sequenced from a single sample in a study of blood T cell repertoires in COVID-19. Libraries were prepared by immunoSEQ multiplex PCR; TCRdb keeps only in-frame clonotypes and omits some of them. Among a few hundred thousand clones listed, roughly 84% were seen once. What was sequenced was PBMCs or T cells enriched from blood (not recorded which). Receptors were obtained from a man in his fifties who had recovered from COVID-19.

The chain links TRBV9 to TRBJ1-4; 7 positions match TRBD1. CDR3 length equals 15 residues. Trimming took 3 bases from V and 5 from J; bases not matched to a gene: 7. Germline V lookup: CDR1 SGDLS, CDR2 YYNGEE. In DNA, the CDR3 is TGTGCCAGCAGCGCGAACAGGGGCGTCAATGAAAAACTGTTTTTT. Translated, it gives CASSANRGVNEKLFF.

J is TRBJ2-5 and V is TRBV5-8; D not certain. Germline values: CDR1 SGHTS, CDR2 YDEGEE. The length of the CDR3 is 15 residues. The V end lost 1 base, the J end lost 1 base, and 11 bases lay between the germline ends. DNA for the CDR3: TGTGCCAGCAGCTTGCCCCCCAGTACCCAAGAGACCCAGTACTTC. Encoded protein: CASSLPPSTQETQYF.

This rearrangement joins TRBV7-2 to TRBJ2-2, with D unresolved. The CDR3 totals 13 residues. The germline gives CDR1 SGHTA, CDR2 FQGNSA. V lost 3 bases, J lost 7 bases, and 9 bases lay in between. Written as DNA, the CDR3 is TGTGCCAGCAGCTTTCTAGTGAGCGGGGAGCTGTTTTTT. It translates to CASSFLVSGELFF.

On this clone: Other DNA sequences of this sample code for an identical CDR3. This chain links TRBV4-3 with TRBJ2-1, with 10 nucleotides matching TRBD2. Per the germline V gene, CDR1 is LGHNA and CDR2 is YSLEER. The CDR3 contains 17 residues. V lost 3 bases and J lost 7; bases outside the gene matches: 12. The CDR3 protein is CASSQDLPSGRRNEQFF. The CDR3 DNA follows: TGCGCCAGCAGCCAGGACCTTCCTAGCGGGAGACGGAATGAGCAGTTCTTC.

The J gene is TRBJ1-1, the V gene TRBV4-1, with 9 nucleotides matching TRBD1. CDR3 length equals 17 residues. Trimming removed 3 bases from V and 6 bases from J; junction bases left unmatched: 14. CDR1 and CDR2 (germline): MGHRA, YSYEKL. This CDR3 is CASSHESEGTGRAEAFF. Written as DNA, the CDR3 is TGCGCCAGCAGCCACGAAAGTGAGGGGACAGGGAGGGCTGAAGCTTTCTTT.

The rearrangement joins TRBV7-3 to TRBJ2-1, with D perhaps TRBD2 (5 bases). Trimming removed 5 bases at V and 8 bases at J, with 16 bases between. Germline V CDR1 and CDR2: SGHTA, FQGTGA. This CDR3 has 14 residues. This CDR3 is CASSTALAPDEQFF. CDR3 in DNA: TGTGCCAGCAGCACCGCTCTAGCTCCCGATGAGCAGTTCTTC.

The chain couples TRBV9 to TRBJ2-1; 7 nucleotides agree with TRBD2. Per germline, CDR1 SGDLS and CDR2 YYNGEE. Trimming removed 0 bases from V and 7 bases from J; junction bases left unmatched: 10. The CDR3 is 16 amino acids. The CDR3 here is CASSVAPAGARNEQFF. CDR3 nucleotides: TGTGCCAGCAGCGTAGCTCCGGCGGGAGCCAGGAATGAGCAGTTCTTC.

The gene calls are TRBV5-4 and TRBJ1-6; TRBD1 might be the D (5 bases). V lost 0 bases and J 6 bases, leaving 7 bases between the germline ends. The length of the CDR3 is 14 residues. Germline V CDR1 and CDR2: SGHNT, YYREEE (reference sequence). Here the CDR3 reads CASSLGGANSPLHF. The CDR3 DNA follows: TGTGCCAGCAGCTTGGGGGGCGCTAATTCACCCCTCCACTTT.

The chain links TRBV14 to TRBJ1-2; the match to TRBD1 covers 8 bases. The CDR3 has 12 amino acids. Losses at the gene ends were 6 bases for V and 8 bases for J; bases not matched to a gene: 5. The V gene's germline CDR1 is SGHDN and CDR2 FVKESK. The CDR3: CASRGGTGGYTF. In DNA form, the CDR3 reads TGTGCCAGCAGGGGGGGGACAGGCGGCTACACCTTC.

Comments on this clone: Compared with germline, one end of the junction differs, possibly owing to a read error. The chain joins TRBV7-7 to TRBJ2-5, with D unclear. This CDR3 has 14 amino acids. CDR1 and CDR2 from the germline V gene are SSHAT and FNYEAQ (reference sequence). In DNA, the CDR3 is TGTGCTAGCAGCTTAGACGGGTTCCAAGAGACCCAGTACTTC. It encodes CASSLDGFQETQYF. Full variable domain (remainder filled in from reference TRBV7-7 and TRBJ2-5): GAGVSQSPRYKVTKRGQDVTLRCDPISSHATLYWYQQALGQGPEFLTYFNYEAQPDKSGLPSDRFSAERPEGSISTLTIQRTEQRDSAMYRCASSLDGFQETQYFGPGTRLLVL.

The gene calls are TRBV28 and TRBJ2-7; 11 bases are a match to TRBD2. The length of the CDR3 is 15 residues. Germline CDR1 is MDHEN and CDR2 is SYDVKM. V lost 5 bases to trimming and J lost 5 bases; unmatched junction nucleotides: 8. CDR3 sequence (DNA): TGTGCCAGCAGTGGGGTAGCGGGAGGGTACGACGAGCAGTACTTC. Translating gives CASSGVAGGYDEQYF.

This chain joins TRBV5-1 and TRBJ2-5, with 9 bases lining up with TRBD2. The V segment lost 4 bases and the J segment 3 bases; nucleotides outside the gene matches: 7. Germline assignment: CDR1 SGHRS and CDR2 YFSETQ. The CDR3 loop spans 15 amino acids. CDR3 protein: CASSPQTSGKETQYF. The CDR3 bases are TGCGCCAGCAGCCCTCAGACTAGCGGCAAAGAGACCCAGTACTTC.

The gene calls are TRBV4-3 and TRBJ2-3, with 10 bases that match TRBD1. Germline values: CDR1 LGHNA, CDR2 YSLEER. V dropped 5 bases and J dropped 6; count of bases not matched to a gene: 8. The CDR3 totals 15 residues. CDR3 nucleotides: TGCGCCAGCAGCAGCCGGGACAGGGGTGCGGATACGCAGTATTTT. This translates into CASSSRDRGADTQYF.

Of note for this clone: Other nucleotide sequences in the sample specify the same CDR3. J is TRBJ1-5 and V is TRBV7-9; D unclear. Germline V gene sequence: CDR1 SEHNR, CDR2 FQNEAQ (reference sequence). This CDR3 has 13 amino acids. The V end was cut by 0 bases, the J end by 7 bases, with 7 bases between. The CDR3, as DNA: TGTGCCAGCAGCTTAGCGGGGAGCCAGCCCCAGCATTTT. Translation gives CASSLAGSQPQHF.

This sequence joins TRBV6-1 and TRBJ2-7; 9 positions match TRBD2. Germline CDR1 MNHNS, CDR2 SASEGT. The CDR3 has 15 amino acids. With 2 bases clipped from V and 0 bases from J, the junction kept 2 bases outside the gene matches. CDR3 residues: CASSESGGLSYEQYF. The CDR3 DNA sequence: TGTGCCAGCAGTGAAAGCGGGGGGCTCTCCTACGAGCAGTACTTC.

This chain uses TRBV2 with TRBJ1-3; D remains unclear. Germline V CDR1 and CDR2: SNHLY, FYNNEI. The CDR3 sequence is 13 residues long. Trimming pared 6 bases from V and 0 bases from J, leaving 6 bases between. The CDR3 DNA is TGTGCCAGCAGGAGAGACTCTGGAAACACCATATATTTT. Its translation: CASRRDSGNTIYF.

This chain links TRBV25-1 with TRBJ2-5, with a possible D match to TRBD2 (6 bases). V lost 0 bases and J 4 bases, leaving 12 bases between the germline ends. Looked up from germline, CDR1 is MGHDK and CDR2 is SYGVNS. CDR3 size: 15 residues. As DNA, the CDR3 is TGTGCCAGCAGTGAATATATCGGAGCGGGAGAGACCCAGTACTTC. Translated, it gives CASSEYIGAGETQYF.

V usage is TRBV3-1 (or the pseudogene TRBV3-2) and J usage is TRBJ2-7; 9 bases agree with TRBD1. The ends lost 1 base at V and 5 bases at J; junction bases unmatched: 3. Germline values: CDR1 LGHDT, CDR2 YNNKEL (reference sequence). The CDR3 contains 14 residues. CDR3 residues: CASSQGTGVHEQYF. The CDR3 nucleotides are TGTGCCAGCAGCCAAGGGACAGGGGTACACGAGCAGTACTTC.

This chain joins TRBV4-1 and TRBJ2-2; maybe TRBD2 (6 bases). Germline V gene data show CDR1 as MGHRA and CDR2 as YSYEKL. The length of the CDR3 is 15 residues. With 3 bases removed from V and 1 base from J, the gap between germline ends came to 9 bases. The CDR3 loop is CASSQASVNTGELFF. Here the CDR3 DNA reads TGCGCCAGCAGCCAGGCTAGCGTGAACACCGGGGAGCTGTTTTTT.

The CDR3 nucleotides read TGTGCCAGCAGCTTGGGTGACAGGGGAGGTAATTCACCCCTCCACTTT. This sequence encodes CASSLGDRGGNSPLHF. The chain joins TRBV5-5 to TRBJ1-6, with 8 bases aligning to TRBD1. Germline V gene lookup returns CDR1 SGHKS and CDR2 YYEKEE (reference sequence). With V trimmed by 0 bases and J by 6 bases, 5 bases remained unmatched. CDR3 length equals 16 residues.

V gene TRBV23-1 combines with J gene TRBJ2-5; 7 nucleotides line up with TRBD2. TRBV23-1 has ORF status, its function being uncertain. The V segment lost 0 bases and the J segment 2 bases; nucleotides outside the gene matches: 6. The CDR3 has 16 amino acids. DNA of the CDR3: TGCGCCAGCAGTCAATCGTTCGGGGGGTCTCAAGAGACCCAGTACTTC. Encoded protein: CASSQSFGGSQETQYF.

Details on this clone: The junction shows a germline mismatch at one end, possibly a read error. In DNA, the CDR3 is TGTGCCACCACGGGGGCCAGGGGGCCTGGGAACACCATATATTTT. This encodes CATTGARGPGNTIYF. The chain uses TRBV15 and TRBJ1-3; 8 bases are shared with TRBD1. This CDR3 region has 15 residues. Germline CDR1 and CDR2: LNHNV and YYDKDF (reference sequence).

This sequence joins TRBV19 and TRBJ2-7, with D perhaps TRBD1 (5 bases). CDR1 and CDR2 (germline): LNHDA, SQIVND (reference sequence). V lost 4 bases to trimming and J lost 7 bases, with 11 bases between them. The CDR3 has 12 amino acids. CDR3 sequence (DNA): TGTGCCAGTAGTAGGAACTCAGGGGAGCAGTACTTC. It specifies CASSRNSGEQYF.

This clone came up once. It may be a read error: a sequence one base away is much more abundant. The genes are TRBV27 and TRBJ2-7; 8 bases align to TRBD1. J gave up 2 bases and V 6 bases, and 3 bases lay outside the gene matches. The CDR3 contains 13 residues. Germline V gives CDR1 MNHEY, CDR2 SMNVEV (reference sequence). The CDR3 coding sequence is TGTGCCAGCAGCTTGACAGGGGCCTACGAGCAGTACTTC. Translated, it gives CASSLTGAYEQYF.

V gene TRBV11-3 combines with J gene TRBJ1-5; D call uncertain. The CDR3 spans 14 residues. The germline V gene has CDR1 SGHNT and CDR2 YENEEA. The germline V and J ends were trimmed by 3 bases and 7 bases, with 13 bases remaining between them. The CDR3 nucleotides are TGTGCCAGCAGCTTGGCGCGCGGCCGACAGCCCCAGCATTTT. This translates into CASSLARGRQPQHF.

This clone showed up just a few times. The chain combines TRBV3-1 (or the pseudogene TRBV3-2) with TRBJ1-2, with 7 positions matching TRBD1. After removal of 4 bases from V and 6 bases from J, the junction contained 5 bases not matched to a gene. There are 13 residues in the CDR3. Looked up from germline, CDR1 is LGHDT and CDR2 is YNNKEL (reference sequence). CDR3 amino acids: CASSLKQGHGYTF. CDR3 DNA: TGTGCCAGCAGCCTCAAACAGGGGCATGGCTACACCTTC.

The J gene is TRBJ2-7, the V gene TRBV6-5; D unclear. The CDR3 covers 12 residues. V was clipped by 4 bases and J by 7 bases, with 11 bases between them. The germline gives CDR1 MNHEY, CDR2 SVGAGI. The CDR3 coding sequence is TGTGCCAGCAGTTCGGTCTCTCGGGAGCAGTACTTC. It is translated as CASSSVSREQYF.

This clone has only a few counts. The V gene is TRBV11-3, the J gene TRBJ2-7; 8 bases map to TRBD2. CDR1 and CDR2 (germline): SGHNT, YENEEA. Trimming took 4 bases from V and 4 from J; bases not matched to a gene: 9. The CDR3 is 15 amino acids. The CDR3 DNA is TGTGCCAGCAGCTCGACCGGGGGGGATCTGTACGAGCAGTACTTC. Protein: CASSSTGGDLYEQYF.